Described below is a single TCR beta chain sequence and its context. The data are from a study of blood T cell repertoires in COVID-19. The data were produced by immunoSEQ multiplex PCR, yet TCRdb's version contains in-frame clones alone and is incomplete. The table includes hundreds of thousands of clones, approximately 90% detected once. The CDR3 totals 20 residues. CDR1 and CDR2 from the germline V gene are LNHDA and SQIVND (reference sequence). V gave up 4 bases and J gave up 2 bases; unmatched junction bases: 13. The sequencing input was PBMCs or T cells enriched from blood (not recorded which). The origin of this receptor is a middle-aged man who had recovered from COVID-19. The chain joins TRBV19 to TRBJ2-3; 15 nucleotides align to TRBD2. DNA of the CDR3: TGTGCCAGTAGTAGATACGGTGGGACTAGCGGGGGGCCTCTCACAGATACGCAGTATTTT. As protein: CASSRYGGTSGGPLTDTQYF. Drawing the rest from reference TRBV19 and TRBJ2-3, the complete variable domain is DGGITQSPKYLFRKEGQNVTLSCEQNLNHDAMYWYRQDPGQGLRLIYYSQIVNDFQKGDIAEGYSVSREKKESFPLTVTSAQKNPTAFYLCASSRYGGTSGGPLTDTQYFGPGTRLTVL.